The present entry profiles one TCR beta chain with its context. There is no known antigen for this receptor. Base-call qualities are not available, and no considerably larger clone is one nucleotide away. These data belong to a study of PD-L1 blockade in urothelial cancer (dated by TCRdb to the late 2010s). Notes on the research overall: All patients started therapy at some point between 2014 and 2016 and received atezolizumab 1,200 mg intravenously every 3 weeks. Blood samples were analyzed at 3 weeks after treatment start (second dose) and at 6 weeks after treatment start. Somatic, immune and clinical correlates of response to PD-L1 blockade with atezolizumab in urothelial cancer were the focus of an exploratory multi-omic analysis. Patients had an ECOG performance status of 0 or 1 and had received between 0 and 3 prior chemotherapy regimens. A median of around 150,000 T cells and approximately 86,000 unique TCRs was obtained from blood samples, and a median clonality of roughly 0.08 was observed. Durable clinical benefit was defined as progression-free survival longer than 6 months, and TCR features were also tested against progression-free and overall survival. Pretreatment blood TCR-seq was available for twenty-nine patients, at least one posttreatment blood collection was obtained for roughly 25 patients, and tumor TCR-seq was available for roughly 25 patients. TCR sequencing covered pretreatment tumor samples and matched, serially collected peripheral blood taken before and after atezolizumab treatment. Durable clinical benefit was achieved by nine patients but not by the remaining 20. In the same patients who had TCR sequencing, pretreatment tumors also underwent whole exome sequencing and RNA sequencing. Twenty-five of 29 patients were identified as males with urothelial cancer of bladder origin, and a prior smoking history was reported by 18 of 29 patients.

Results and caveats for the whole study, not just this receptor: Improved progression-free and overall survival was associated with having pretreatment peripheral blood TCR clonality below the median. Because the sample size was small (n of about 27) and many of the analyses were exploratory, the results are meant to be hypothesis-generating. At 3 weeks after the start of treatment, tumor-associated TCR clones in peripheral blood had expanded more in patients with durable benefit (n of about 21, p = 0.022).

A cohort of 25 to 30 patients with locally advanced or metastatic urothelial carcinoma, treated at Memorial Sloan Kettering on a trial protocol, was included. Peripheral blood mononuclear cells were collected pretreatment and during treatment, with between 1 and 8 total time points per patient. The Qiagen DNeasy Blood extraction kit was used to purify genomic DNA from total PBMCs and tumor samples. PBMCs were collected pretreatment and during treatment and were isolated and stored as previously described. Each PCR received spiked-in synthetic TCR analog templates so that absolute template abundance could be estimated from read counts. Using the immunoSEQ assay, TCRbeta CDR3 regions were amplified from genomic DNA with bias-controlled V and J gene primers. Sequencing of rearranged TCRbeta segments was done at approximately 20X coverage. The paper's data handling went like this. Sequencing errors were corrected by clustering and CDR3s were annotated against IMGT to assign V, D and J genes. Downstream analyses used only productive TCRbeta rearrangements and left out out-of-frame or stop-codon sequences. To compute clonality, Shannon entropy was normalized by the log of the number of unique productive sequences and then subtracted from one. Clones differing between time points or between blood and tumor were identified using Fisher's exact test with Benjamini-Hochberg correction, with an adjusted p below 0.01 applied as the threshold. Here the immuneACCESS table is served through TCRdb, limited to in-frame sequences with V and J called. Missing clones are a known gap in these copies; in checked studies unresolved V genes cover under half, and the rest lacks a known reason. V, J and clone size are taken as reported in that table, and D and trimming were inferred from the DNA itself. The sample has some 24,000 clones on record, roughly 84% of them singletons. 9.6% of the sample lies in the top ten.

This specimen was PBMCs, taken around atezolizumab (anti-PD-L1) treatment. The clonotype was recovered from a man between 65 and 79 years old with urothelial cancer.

For the CDR3, the sequence is CASSPPGGGDRTDTQYF. The nucleotides read TGTGCCAGCAGTCCACCGGGGGGCGGGGATCGCACAGATACGCAGTATTTT. The V and J segments used are TRBV28 and TRBJ2-3; 7 matching bases give a weak D call of TRBD2. The cysteine opens and the phenylalanine closes a CDR3 of 17 amino acids. Left in the record is the CDR3 DNA by itself, 51 bases read in frame from the first base. From a lookup of the germline V gene, CDR1 and CDR2 are MDHEN and SYDVKM. V loses 5 bases, J loses 1 base, and the germline ends lie 19 bases apart.